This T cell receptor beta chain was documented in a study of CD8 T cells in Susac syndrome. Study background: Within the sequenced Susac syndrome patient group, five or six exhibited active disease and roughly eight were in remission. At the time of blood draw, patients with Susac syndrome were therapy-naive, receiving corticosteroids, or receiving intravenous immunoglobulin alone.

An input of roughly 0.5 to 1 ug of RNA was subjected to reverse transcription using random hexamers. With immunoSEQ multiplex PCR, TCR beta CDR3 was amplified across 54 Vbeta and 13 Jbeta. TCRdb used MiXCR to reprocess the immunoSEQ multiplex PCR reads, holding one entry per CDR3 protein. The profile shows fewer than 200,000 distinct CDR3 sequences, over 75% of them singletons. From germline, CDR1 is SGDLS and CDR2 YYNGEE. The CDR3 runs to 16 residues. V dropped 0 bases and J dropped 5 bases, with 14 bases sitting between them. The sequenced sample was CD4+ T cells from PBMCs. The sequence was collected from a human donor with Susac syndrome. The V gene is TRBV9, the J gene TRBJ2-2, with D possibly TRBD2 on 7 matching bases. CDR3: CASSVDAGANTGELFF. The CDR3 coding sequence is TGTGCCAGCAGCGTAGATGCGGGGGCAAATACCGGGGAGCTGTTTTTT.